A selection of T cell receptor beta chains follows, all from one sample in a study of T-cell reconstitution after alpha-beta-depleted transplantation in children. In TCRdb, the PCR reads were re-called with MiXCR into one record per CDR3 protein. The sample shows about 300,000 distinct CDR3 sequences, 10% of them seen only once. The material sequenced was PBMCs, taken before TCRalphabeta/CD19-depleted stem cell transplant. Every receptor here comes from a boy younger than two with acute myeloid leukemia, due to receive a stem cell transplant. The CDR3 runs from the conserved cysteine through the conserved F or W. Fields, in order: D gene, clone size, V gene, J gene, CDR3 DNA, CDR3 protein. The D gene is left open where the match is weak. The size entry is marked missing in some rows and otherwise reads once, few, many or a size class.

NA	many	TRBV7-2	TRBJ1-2	TGTGCCAGCAGCTTTCAGGGAGGGGGATATGGCTACACCTTC	CASSFQGGGYGYTF
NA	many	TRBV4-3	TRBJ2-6	TGCGCCAGCAGCCAAGGAGTGTCTGGGGCCAACGTCCTGACTTTC	CASSQGVSGANVLTF
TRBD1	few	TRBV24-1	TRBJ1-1	TGTGCCACCAGTGATAGTACAGGGGGCATACCTGAAGCTTTCTTT	CATSDSTGGIPEAFF
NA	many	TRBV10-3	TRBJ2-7	TGTGCCATCTCACGAGGGGGCGAGCAGTACTTC	CAISRGGEQYF
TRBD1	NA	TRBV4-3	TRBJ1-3	TGCGCCAGCAGCCCTGGGACAGCCGTTGGAAACACCATATATTTT	CASSPGTAVGNTIYF
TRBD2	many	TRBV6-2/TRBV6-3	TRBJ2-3	TGTGCCAGCATAAAGGTCGGACTAGCGGGAGTAAGTGGAGATACGCAGTATTTT	CASIKVGLAGVSGDTQYF
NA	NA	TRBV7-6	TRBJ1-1	TGTGCCAGCAGCTTACCGTGGAGTGAAGCTTTCTTT	CASSLPWSEAFF
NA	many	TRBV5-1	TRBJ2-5	TGCGCCAGCAGCTGGGAGCGGTCCCCGGAGGTCGAGACCCAGTACTTC	CASSWERSPEVETQYF
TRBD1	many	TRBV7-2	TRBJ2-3	TGTGCCAGCAGGCGACAGGGGGCAGACACAGATACGCAGTATTTT	CASRRQGADTDTQYF
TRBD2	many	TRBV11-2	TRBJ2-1	TGTGCCAGCAGCTTACCCGGACTAGCGGGCGGTTTCTTC	CASSLPGLAGGFF
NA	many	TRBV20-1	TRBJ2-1	TGCAGTGCGCCACCCCTGGGGACGGAGCAGTTCTTC	CSAPPLGTEQFF
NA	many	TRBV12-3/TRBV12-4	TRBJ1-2	TGTGCCAGCAGTTTCGGGCAGCCCGATAACTATGGCTACACCTTC	CASSFGQPDNYGYTF
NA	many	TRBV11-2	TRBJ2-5	TGTGCCAGCAGCTCAACGAGGACAGCCGGGCAAGAGACCCAGTACTTC	CASSSTRTAGQETQYF
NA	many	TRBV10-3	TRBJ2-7	TGTGCCATCAGTGAGGGGGACCTACAAGGAGGGTACTTC	CAISEGDLQGGYF
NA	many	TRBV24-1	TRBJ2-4	TGTGCCACCAGTGATTTAGGGTACATTCAGTACTTC	CATSDLGYIQYF
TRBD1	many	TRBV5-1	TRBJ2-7	TGCGCCAGCAGCTTGGGACAGGGATCCGACGAGCAGTACTTC	CASSLGQGSDEQYF
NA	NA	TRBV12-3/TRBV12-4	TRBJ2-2	TGTGCCAGCAGGGGACACAGCCTATCGAACACCGGGGAGCTGTTTTTT	CASRGHSLSNTGELFF
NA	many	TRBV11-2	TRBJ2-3	TGTGCCAGCAGATCTTTAGGGGCAGATACGCAGTATTTT	CASRSLGADTQYF
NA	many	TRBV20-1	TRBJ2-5	TGCAGTGCTAGGACCCCGATTAGCTCGCAAGAGACCCAGTACTTC	CSARTPISSQETQYF
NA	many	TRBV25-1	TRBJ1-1	TGTGCCAGCACCGAAGGGACCCCAAACGGAGCTTTCTTT	CASTEGTPNGAFF
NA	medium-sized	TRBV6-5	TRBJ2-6	TGTGCCAGCAGTTACGGGTTAGCTGGGGCCAACGTCCTGACTTTC	CASSYGLAGANVLTF
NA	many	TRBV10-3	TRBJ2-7	TGTGCCATCAGTGAGCCGCCTAGGGGGTACGAGCAGTACTTC	CAISEPPRGYEQYF